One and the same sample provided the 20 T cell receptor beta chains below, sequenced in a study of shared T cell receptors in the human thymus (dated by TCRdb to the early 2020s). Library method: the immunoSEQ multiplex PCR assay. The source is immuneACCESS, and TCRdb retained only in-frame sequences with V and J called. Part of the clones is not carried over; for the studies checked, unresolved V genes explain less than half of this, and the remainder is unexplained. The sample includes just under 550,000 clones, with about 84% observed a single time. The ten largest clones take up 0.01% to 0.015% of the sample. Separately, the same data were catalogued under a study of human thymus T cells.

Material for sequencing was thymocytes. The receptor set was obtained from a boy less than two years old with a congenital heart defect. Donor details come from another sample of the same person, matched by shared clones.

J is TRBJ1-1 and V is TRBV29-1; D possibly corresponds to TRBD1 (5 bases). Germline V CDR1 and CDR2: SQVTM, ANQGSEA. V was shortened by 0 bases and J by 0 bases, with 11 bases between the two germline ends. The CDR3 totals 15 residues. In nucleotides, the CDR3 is TGCAGCGTTGAAGATCTGTTAGGGGTGAACACTGAAGCTTTCTTT. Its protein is CSVEDLLGVNTEAFF.

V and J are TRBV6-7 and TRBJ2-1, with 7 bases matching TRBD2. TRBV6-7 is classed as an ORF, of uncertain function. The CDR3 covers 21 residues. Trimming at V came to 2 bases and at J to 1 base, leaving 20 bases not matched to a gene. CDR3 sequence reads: CASSYVAVRDYPPRSYNEQFF. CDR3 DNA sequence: TGTGCCAGCAGTTACGTTGCGGTGAGGGACTATCCCCCTCGGTCCTACAATGAGCAGTTCTTC.

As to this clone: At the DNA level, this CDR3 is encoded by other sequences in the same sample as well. The CDR3 nucleotides read TGTGCCAGCAGTTTAGGGACAGGCTACGAGCAGTACTTC. Amino acids: CASSLGTGYEQYF. The chain combines TRBV27 with TRBJ2-7; 8 nucleotides agree with TRBD1. Germline V lookup: CDR1 MNHEY, CDR2 SMNVEV (reference sequence). The CDR3 has 13 residues. Unmatched junction bases numbered 0, after V lost 2 bases and J lost 3 bases.

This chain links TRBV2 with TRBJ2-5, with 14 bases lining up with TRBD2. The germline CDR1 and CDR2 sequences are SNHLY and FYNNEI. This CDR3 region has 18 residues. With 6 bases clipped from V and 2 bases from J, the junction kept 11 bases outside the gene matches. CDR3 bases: TGTGCCAGCAGCCCCGGGACTAGCGGGAGTGGTCCTCAAGAGACCCAGTACTTC. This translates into CASSPGTSGSGPQETQYF.

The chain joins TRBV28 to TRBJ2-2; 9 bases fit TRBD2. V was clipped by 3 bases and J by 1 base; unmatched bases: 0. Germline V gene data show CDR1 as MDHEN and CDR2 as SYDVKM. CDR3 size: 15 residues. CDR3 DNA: TGTGCCAGCAGTTTGACTAGCGGGAACACCGGGGAGCTGTTTTTT. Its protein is CASSLTSGNTGELFF. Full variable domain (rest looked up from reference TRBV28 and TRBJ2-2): DVKVTQSSRYLVKRTGEKVFLECVQDMDHENMFWYRQDPGLGLRLIYFSYDVKMKEKGDIPEGYSVSREKKERFSLILESASTNQTSMYLCASSLTSGNTGELFFGEGSRLTVL.

CDR3 in amino acids: CASSSLRQGAPPGYTF. CDR3 in DNA: TGTGCCAGCAGTTCCCTTCGACAGGGGGCGCCCCCTGGCTACACCTTC. V usage is TRBV28 and J usage is TRBJ1-2; 10 bases match TRBD1. CDR1 is MDHEN and CDR2 is SYDVKM in the germline V gene. The CDR3 sequence is 16 residues long. Trimming took 4 bases from V and 7 from J; bases not matched to a gene: 12.

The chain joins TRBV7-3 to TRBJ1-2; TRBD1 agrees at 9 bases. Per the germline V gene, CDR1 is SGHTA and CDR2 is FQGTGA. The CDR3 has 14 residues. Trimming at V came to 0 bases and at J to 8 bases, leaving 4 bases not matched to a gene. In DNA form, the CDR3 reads TGTGCCAGCAGCTTAACGGGACAGGGAGAAGGCTACACCTTC. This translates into CASSLTGQGEGYTF.

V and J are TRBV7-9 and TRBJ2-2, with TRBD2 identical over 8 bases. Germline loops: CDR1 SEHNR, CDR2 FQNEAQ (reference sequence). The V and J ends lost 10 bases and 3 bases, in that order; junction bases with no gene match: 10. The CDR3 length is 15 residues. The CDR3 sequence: CAMTLLAGYTGELFF. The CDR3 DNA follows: TGTGCCATGACCTTGCTAGCGGGCTACACCGGGGAGCTGTTTTTT.

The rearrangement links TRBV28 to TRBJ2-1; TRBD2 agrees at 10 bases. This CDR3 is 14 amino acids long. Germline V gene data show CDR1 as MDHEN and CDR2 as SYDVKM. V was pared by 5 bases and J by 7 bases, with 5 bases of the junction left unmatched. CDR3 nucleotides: TGTGCCAGCAGTCCAGCGGGAGGGGTTAATGAGCAGTTCTTC. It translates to CASSPAGGVNEQFF.

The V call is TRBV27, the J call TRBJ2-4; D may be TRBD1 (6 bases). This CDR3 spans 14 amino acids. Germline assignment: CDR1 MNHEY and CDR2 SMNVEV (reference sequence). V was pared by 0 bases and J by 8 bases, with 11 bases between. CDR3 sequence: CASSLSARGHIQYF. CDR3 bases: TGTGCCAGCAGTTTATCGGCCAGGGGACACATTCAGTACTTC.

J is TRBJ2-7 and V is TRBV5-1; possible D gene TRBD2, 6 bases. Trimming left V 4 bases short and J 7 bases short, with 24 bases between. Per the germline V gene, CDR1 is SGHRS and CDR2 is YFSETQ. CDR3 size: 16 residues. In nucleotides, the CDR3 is TGCGCCAGCAGCCCATCCGAGGGCGGGGAAGGGGTTGAGCAGTACTTC. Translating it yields CASSPSEGGEGVEQYF.

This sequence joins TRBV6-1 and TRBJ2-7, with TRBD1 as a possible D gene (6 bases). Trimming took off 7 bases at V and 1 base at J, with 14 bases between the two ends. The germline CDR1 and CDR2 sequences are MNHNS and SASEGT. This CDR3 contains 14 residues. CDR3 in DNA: TGTGCCAGCACCGAGGACAGACAGTCCTACGAGCAGTACTTC. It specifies CASTEDRQSYEQYF.

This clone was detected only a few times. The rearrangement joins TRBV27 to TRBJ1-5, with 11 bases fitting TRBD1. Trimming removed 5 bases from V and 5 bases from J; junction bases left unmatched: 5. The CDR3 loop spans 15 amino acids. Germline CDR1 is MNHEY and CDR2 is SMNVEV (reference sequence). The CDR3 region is CASSPGTGGDQPQHF. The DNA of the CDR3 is TGTGCCAGCAGTCCGGGGACAGGGGGGGATCAGCCCCAGCATTTT.

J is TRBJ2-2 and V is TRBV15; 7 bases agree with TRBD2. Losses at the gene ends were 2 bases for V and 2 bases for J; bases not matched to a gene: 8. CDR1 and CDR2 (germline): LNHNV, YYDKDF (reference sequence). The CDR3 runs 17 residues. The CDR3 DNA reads TGTGCCACCAGCAGACCAACTAGCGTTCTAAACACCGGGGAGCTGTTTTTT. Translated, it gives CATSRPTSVLNTGELFF.

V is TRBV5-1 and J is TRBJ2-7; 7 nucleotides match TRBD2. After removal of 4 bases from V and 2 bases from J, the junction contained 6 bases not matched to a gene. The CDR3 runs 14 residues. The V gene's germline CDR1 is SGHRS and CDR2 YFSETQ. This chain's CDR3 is CASSPERDPYEQYF. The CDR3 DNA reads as TGCGCCAGCAGCCCCGAGCGGGACCCCTACGAGCAGTACTTC.

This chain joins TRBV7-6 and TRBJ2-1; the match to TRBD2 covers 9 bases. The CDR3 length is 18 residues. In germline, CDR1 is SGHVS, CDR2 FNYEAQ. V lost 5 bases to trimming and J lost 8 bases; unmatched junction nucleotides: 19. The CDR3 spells CASSHTSWAGGPRDEQFF. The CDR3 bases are TGTGCCAGCAGCCACACCTCGTGGGCGGGAGGGCCTCGGGATGAGCAGTTCTTC.

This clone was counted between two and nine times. The CDR3 loop reads CASSFGTGKAYEQYF. In nucleotides, the CDR3 is TGTGCCAGCAGTTTCGGGACAGGGAAGGCCTACGAGCAGTACTTC. V is TRBV28 and J is TRBJ2-7, with 9 positions matching TRBD1. This CDR3 contains 15 residues. With 3 bases clipped from V and 2 bases from J, the junction kept 5 bases outside the gene matches. Germline V lookup: CDR1 MDHEN, CDR2 SYDVKM. The full variable domain, with the rest looked up from reference TRBV28 and TRBJ2-7, is DVKVTQSSRYLVKRTGEKVFLECVQDMDHENMFWYRQDPGLGLRLIYFSYDVKMKEKGDIPEGYSVSREKKERFSLILESASTNQTSMYLCASSFGTGKAYEQYFGPGTRLTVT.

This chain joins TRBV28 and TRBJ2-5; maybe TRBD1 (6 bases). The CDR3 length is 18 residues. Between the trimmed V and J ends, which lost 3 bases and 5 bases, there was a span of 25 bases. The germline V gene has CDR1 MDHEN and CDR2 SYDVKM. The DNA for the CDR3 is TGTGCCAGCAGTTTCACGGCGTGGGACAATTTTTCAGGGGAGACCCAGTACTTC. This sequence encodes CASSFTAWDNFSGETQYF.

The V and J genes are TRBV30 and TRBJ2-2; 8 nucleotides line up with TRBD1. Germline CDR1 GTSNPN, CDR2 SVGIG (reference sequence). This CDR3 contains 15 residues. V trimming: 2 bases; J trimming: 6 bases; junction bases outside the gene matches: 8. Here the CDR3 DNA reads TGTGCCTGGAGTCTTCGACAGGGGCGGGCCGGGGAGCTGTTTTTT. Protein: CAWSLRQGRAGELFF.

CDR3 DNA: TGTGCCACCAGCGGGGGACTAGCGGATTCCTACGAGCAGTACTTC. Translation gives CATSGGLADSYEQYF. The rearrangement joins TRBV15 to TRBJ2-7, with 11 nucleotides matching TRBD2. This CDR3 has 15 residues. From germline, CDR1 is LNHNV and CDR2 YYDKDF (reference sequence). The J segment lost 1 base and the V segment lost 5 bases, leaving 4 bases of the junction unmatched.